Below are 23 T cell receptor beta chains sequenced from a single sample in a study of cytomegalovirus exposure and HLA in healthy donors. The PCR ran on 60 Vbeta and 13 Jbeta primers. The table came from immunoSEQ multiplex PCR; TCRdb's copy has only in-frame clones and leaves some out. The table records tens of thousands of clones, roughly 87% of them present only once. The specimen sequenced was PBMCs. These receptors all come from a middle-aged woman in good health and CMV-seropositive.

This chain joins TRBV5-1 and TRBJ2-2, with TRBD1 as a possible D gene (6 bases). The V and J ends lost 2 bases and 1 base respectively, with 15 bases between them. The CDR3 length is 17 residues. Germline values: CDR1 SGHRS, CDR2 YFSETQ. CDR3 bases: TGCGCCAGCAGCTTAGGACACCGGGACAAGAACACCGGGGAGCTGTTTTTT. Amino acid sequence: CASSLGHRDKNTGELFF.

This clone was observed a few times. The chain couples TRBV7-8 to TRBJ1-2; TRBD1 aligns across 11 bases. V dropped 7 bases and J dropped 5; count of bases not matched to a gene: 6. The length of the CDR3 is 14 residues. Germline V lookup: CDR1 SGHVS, CDR2 FQNEAQ. The CDR3 nucleotides are TGTGCCAGCACCCAAGGACAGGGGGCTTATGGCTACACCTTC. This translates into CASTQGQGAYGYTF.

The chain couples TRBV5-1 to TRBJ1-2, with D tentatively TRBD1 (5 bases). From germline, CDR1 is SGHRS and CDR2 YFSETQ. Trimming stripped 4 bases from V and 0 bases from J, with 16 bases between. This CDR3 region has 16 residues. CDR3 nucleotides: TGCGCCAGCAGCCCCACCCCAGGGAGGGCTAACTATGGCTACACCTTC. As protein: CASSPTPGRANYGYTF.

The rearrangement uses TRBV15 and TRBJ1-5; 7 bases fit TRBD1. The ends lost 5 bases at V and 7 bases at J; junction bases unmatched: 11. Per germline, CDR1 LNHNV and CDR2 YYDKDF (reference sequence). This CDR3 region has 15 residues. CDR3 bases: TGTGCCACCAGCCTGAAAGGGGGCGCGTTCCAGCCCCAGCATTTT. Translating it yields CATSLKGGAFQPQHF.

This chain connects TRBV27 to TRBJ1-2, with 7 bases that match TRBD1. The CDR3 runs 16 residues. Germline V lookup: CDR1 MNHEY, CDR2 SMNVEV (reference sequence). After removal of 6 bases from V and 3 bases from J, the junction contained 13 bases not matched to a gene. This CDR3 is CASRTAGTESYYGYTF. CDR3 nucleotide sequence: TGTGCCAGCAGAACCGCCGGGACAGAAAGTTACTATGGCTACACCTTC.

The gene calls are TRBV19 and TRBJ2-3; 7 bases are a match to TRBD2. The V gene end was trimmed by 6 bases and the J gene end by 2 bases; junction bases not matched to a gene: 8. Germline V gene lookup returns CDR1 LNHDA and CDR2 SQIVND (reference sequence). The CDR3 runs to 15 residues. The CDR3 DNA reads as TGTGCCAGTAGCCCGGGGGGATCTTTCACAGATACGCAGTATTTT. Translated, it gives CASSPGGSFTDTQYF.

The chain carries TRBV29-1 and TRBJ1-3, with D perhaps TRBD1 (6 bases). Germline CDR1 SQVTM, CDR2 ANQGSEA. This CDR3 contains 13 residues. Trimming cost V 4 bases and J 3 bases, with 10 bases left between them. The CDR3 sequence: CSVVKDSGNTIYF. The CDR3 DNA reads TGCAGCGTTGTAAAGGACAGTGGAAACACCATATATTTT.

This clone was counted once. The chain employs TRBV6-5 and TRBJ1-1; unclear D gene. CDR1 is MNHEY, CDR2 SVGAGI, per germline. CDR3 length: 14 residues. The ends were cut back, 6 bases at V and 4 bases at J, with 15 bases in the middle. CDR3 amino acids: CASSPHPEVTEAFF. The CDR3 DNA reads TGTGCCAGCAGCCCCCACCCGGAGGTCACTGAAGCTTTCTTT.

This chain uses TRBV10-3 with TRBJ1-2; the match to TRBD1 covers 10 bases. V was clipped by 11 bases and J by 5 bases; unmatched bases: 8. This CDR3 spans 13 amino acids. CDR1 and CDR2 (germline): ENHRY, SYGVKD. The CDR3 bases are TGTGCCTCCGGGACAGGGGAGATATATGGCTACACCTTC. This sequence encodes CASGTGEIYGYTF.

The chain is built from TRBV9 and TRBJ2-1; D gene uncertain. Trimming stripped 0 bases from V and 3 bases from J, with 4 bases between. Germline CDR1 and CDR2: SGDLS and YYNGEE. The CDR3 runs to 13 residues. The CDR3, as DNA: TGTGCCAGCAGCGTAGTCGGCTACAATGAGCAGTTCTTC. It translates to CASSVVGYNEQFF.

This chain uses TRBV27 with TRBJ1-5, with 7 bases lining up with TRBD1. After removal of 4 bases from V and 2 bases from J, the junction contained 5 bases not matched to a gene. CDR1 is MNHEY and CDR2 is SMNVEV in the germline V gene (reference sequence). The CDR3 has 15 residues. The CDR3 is CASSSDRNGNQPQHF. CDR3 in DNA: TGTGCCAGCAGTTCGGACAGGAATGGCAATCAGCCCCAGCATTTT.

The genes are TRBV18 and TRBJ2-2; D remains ambiguous. Germline-derived CDR1 and CDR2 are KGHSH and LQKENI. The CDR3 runs 16 residues. The V end lost 3 bases, the J end lost 2 bases, and 13 bases lay between the germline ends. Written as DNA, the CDR3 is TGTGCCAGCTCACCTTCAGGCCCCCCAAACACCGGGGAGCTGTTTTTT. This encodes CASSPSGPPNTGELFF. Complete variable domain (other parts from reference TRBV18 and TRBJ2-2): NAGVMQNPRHLVRRRGQEARLRCSPMKGHSHVYWYRQLPEEGLKFMVYLQKENIIDESGMPKERFSAEFPKEGPSILRIQQVVRGDSAAYFCASSPSGPPNTGELFFGEGSRLTVL.

V gene TRBV6-6 combines with J gene TRBJ1-5; unclear D gene. V shed 4 bases and J shed 5 bases, with 9 bases lying between them. Germline assignment: CDR1 MNHNY and CDR2 SVGAGI (reference sequence). The CDR3 length is 13 residues. The CDR3 sequence: CASSFRSDQPQHF. Written as DNA, the CDR3 is TGTGCCAGCAGTTTCCGTTCGGATCAGCCCCAGCATTTT.

CDR3 loop: CASGTYGGDTQYF. CDR3 nucleotides: TGTGCCAGCGGGACTTATGGAGGAGATACGCAGTATTTT. This chain joins TRBV18 and TRBJ2-3, with a weak D call TRBD2 (6 bases). Trimming shortened V by 8 bases and J by 5 bases, and 14 bases separated the two germline ends. Germline values: CDR1 KGHSH, CDR2 LQKENI. The CDR3 is 13 residues long.

This clone has just one count. V and J are TRBV6-1 and TRBJ2-1; 7 nucleotides align to TRBD2. Germline V gene sequence: CDR1 MNHNS, CDR2 SASEGT. The CDR3 has 15 amino acids. The V gene end was trimmed by 6 bases and the J gene end by 3 bases; junction bases not matched to a gene: 8. CDR3 sequence: CASSKRSGNYNEQFF. The CDR3 DNA sequence: TGTGCCAGCAGCAAAAGGAGCGGGAACTACAATGAGCAGTTCTTC.

The chain has TRBV11-2 and TRBJ2-3; 12 nucleotides align to TRBD2. Germline V gene data show CDR1 as SGHAT and CDR2 as FQNNGV. With 5 bases clipped from V and 6 bases from J, the junction kept 9 bases outside the gene matches. The CDR3 runs 16 residues. CDR3 DNA sequence: TGTGCCAGCAGCCAGCTAGCGGGAGGGACTGAGGATACGCAGTATTTT. Protein product: CASSQLAGGTEDTQYF. Based on the CDR3 plus reference TRBV11-2 and TRBJ2-3, the full variable domain is EAGVAQSPRYKIIEKRQSVAFWCNPISGHATLYWYQQILGQGPKLLIQFQNNGVVDDSQLPKDRFSAERLKGVDSTLKIQPAKLEDSAVYLCASSQLAGGTEDTQYFGPGTRLTVL.

This rearrangement joins TRBV19 to TRBJ1-1; D is undetermined. The V gene's germline CDR1 is LNHDA and CDR2 SQIVND (reference sequence). Trimming removed 3 bases from V and 1 base from J, with 9 bases in between. The CDR3 covers 14 residues. CDR3 residues: CASSINGANTEAFF. The CDR3, as DNA: TGTGCCAGTAGTATTAATGGAGCGAACACTGAAGCTTTCTTT.

For the CDR3, the DNA is TGTGCCAGCAGCGGGACAAAACTGAACACTGAAGCTTTCTTT. Its protein product is CASSGTKLNTEAFF. V usage is TRBV2 and J usage is TRBJ1-1; maybe TRBD1 (6 bases). The CDR3 covers 14 residues. Per germline, CDR1 SNHLY and CDR2 FYNNEI. Between the trimmed V and J ends, which lost 6 bases and 0 bases, there was a span of 11 bases.

The CDR3 region has the DNA TGTGCCAGTACGGGGGATGGGGACAGGACCACGATCAATCAGCCCCAGCATTTT. It codes for CASTGDGDRTTINQPQHF. The chain recombines TRBV19 with TRBJ1-5, with 8 bases matching TRBD1. Germline V gene data show CDR1 as LNHDA and CDR2 as SQIVND (reference sequence). V dropped 7 bases and J dropped 3; count of bases not matched to a gene: 17. The CDR3 sequence is 18 residues long.

V gene TRBV6-5 combines with J gene TRBJ2-7; D is unclear. The V gene lost 9 bases and the J gene lost 7 bases, with 13 bases spanning the gap. The V gene's germline CDR1 is MNHEY and CDR2 SVGAGI. The CDR3 spans 11 residues. The DNA for the CDR3 is TGTGCCAGTCAAATCGGAGTGGAGCAGTACTTC. Protein sequence: CASQIGVEQYF.

This chain uses TRBV29-1 with TRBJ2-1, with 10 bases fitting TRBD2. In germline, CDR1 is SQVTM, CDR2 ANQGSEA. V was clipped by 2 bases and J by 6 bases; unmatched bases: 10. The CDR3 has 16 residues. The CDR3 loop is CSVEWATSGFFNEQFF. In nucleotides, the CDR3 is TGCAGCGTTGAATGGGCGACTAGCGGGTTCTTCAATGAGCAGTTCTTC.

V gene TRBV7-2 combines with J gene TRBJ2-1; unclear D gene. V dropped 5 bases and J dropped 11 bases, with 13 bases sitting between them. The CDR3 spans 12 residues. Germline CDR1 reads SGHTA; CDR2 reads FQGNSA. CDR3 coding DNA: TGTGCCAGCAGCACAGTTGGCCTCCAGCAGTTCTTC. Amino acid sequence: CASSTVGLQQFF.

The chain combines TRBV18 with TRBJ1-1; D is undetermined. CDR1 and CDR2 from the germline V gene are KGHSH and LQKENI. CDR3 size: 16 residues. Trimming left V 2 bases short and J 1 base short, with 14 bases between. Here the CDR3 DNA reads TGTGCCAGCTCACCAGGGCGTGCGGCGGGGAACACTGAAGCTTTCTTT. Translation gives CASSPGRAAGNTEAFF.